These 5 T cell receptor beta chains came from one sample sequenced in a study of blood T cell repertoires in COVID-19. The table came from immunoSEQ multiplex PCR; TCRdb's copy has only in-frame clones and leaves some out. This sample has about 370,000 clones, with 80% to 90% found just once. The sample was peripheral blood. These receptors came from a woman aged 25 to 39 with COVID-19, enrolled during active disease.

The V gene is TRBV19, the J gene TRBJ2-7; no clear D. This CDR3 comprises 13 residues. From germline, CDR1 is LNHDA and CDR2 SQIVND (reference sequence). With 3 bases removed from V and 7 bases from J, the gap between germline ends came to 13 bases. The CDR3 loop is CASSISLPEEQYF. CDR3 coding DNA: TGTGCCAGTAGTATCTCACTCCCTGAGGAGCAGTACTTC.

The chain couples TRBV7-9 to TRBJ2-7, with 7 bases lining up with TRBD2. The CDR3 has 14 amino acids. Germline CDR1 and CDR2: SEHNR and FQNEAQ (reference sequence). Trimming took 6 bases from V and 0 from J; bases not matched to a gene: 5. CDR3 bases: TGTGCCAGCAGATTCCTAGCGGACTCCTACGAGCAGTACTTC. Its protein is CASRFLADSYEQYF.

V is TRBV11-2 and J is TRBJ2-1; D might be TRBD2 (5 bases). The CDR3 has 15 amino acids. CDR1 and CDR2 (germline): SGHAT, FQNNGV. Trimming stripped 2 bases from V and 1 base from J, with 9 bases between. CDR3: CASSLILASYNEQFF. The CDR3 nucleotides are TGTGCCAGCAGCTTAATCCTAGCTTCCTACAATGAGCAGTTCTTC.

V and J are TRBV9 and TRBJ2-3, with D unresolved. This CDR3 contains 12 residues. Per the germline V gene, CDR1 is SGDLS and CDR2 is YYNGEE. Trimming removed 0 bases at V and 7 bases at J, with 6 bases between. The CDR3, as DNA: TGTGCCAGCAGCGTAGAGTCTAATACGCAGTATTTT. Protein: CASSVESNTQYF.

The rearrangement uses TRBV4-1 and TRBJ1-4; D is ambiguous. The germline gives CDR1 MGHRA, CDR2 YSYEKL. V was trimmed by 4 bases and J by 0 bases, leaving 9 bases between them. The CDR3 is 15 amino acids. The DNA of the CDR3 is TGCGCCAGCAGCCCCCCCGGGGCAACTAATGAAAAACTGTTTTTT. This codes for CASSPPGATNEKLFF.